The clone carrying this T cell receptor beta chain was recorded many times. No antigen is known for it. This specimen comes from a study of T cell repertoires in cytomegalovirus infection. Study-level background: HLA-B-restricted CMV epitopes that are well studied, plus recently identified HLA-C-restricted ones, were used by the study. Notes on the study in general: HLA-C-restricted CMV clonotypes gave the most frequent clonotype in two of eight donors.

A single record per CDR3 protein comes from TCRdb applying MiXCR to the reads. The sample has some 500,000 distinct CDR3 sequences; 33% are singletons. Sequenced material: cultured PBMCs, taken from culture after CMV antigen stimulation. The receptor's source is a human donor in good health (CMV status not recorded). Some clones in this sample may be carry-over from other donors' samples.

The CDR3 loop is CASSQDAAQETQYF. The CDR3 nucleotides are TGCGCCAGCAGCCAAGATGCGGCCCAAGAGACCCAGTACTTC. The V call is TRBV4-1, the J call TRBJ2-5; D unresolved. CDR1 and CDR2 (germline): MGHRA, YSYEKL. The CDR3 spans 14 residues. V was clipped by 0 bases and J by 1 base, with 6 bases between them.